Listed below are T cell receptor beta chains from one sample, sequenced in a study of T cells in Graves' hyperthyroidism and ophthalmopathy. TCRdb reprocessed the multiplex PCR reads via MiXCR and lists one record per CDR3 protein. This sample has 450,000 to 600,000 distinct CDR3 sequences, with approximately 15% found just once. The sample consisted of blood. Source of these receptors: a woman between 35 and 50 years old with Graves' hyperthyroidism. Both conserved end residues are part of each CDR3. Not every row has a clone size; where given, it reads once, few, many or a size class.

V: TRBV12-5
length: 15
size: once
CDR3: CASGFQVGGLSGYTF

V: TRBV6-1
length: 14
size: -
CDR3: CASSEGNSGNTIYF

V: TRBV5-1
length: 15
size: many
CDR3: CASSLSTLAEEEQYF

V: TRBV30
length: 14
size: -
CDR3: CAWSESDRTGELFF

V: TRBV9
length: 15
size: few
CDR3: CASSGQGPNPYGYTF

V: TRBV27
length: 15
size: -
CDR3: CASSSGTSSGNTIYF

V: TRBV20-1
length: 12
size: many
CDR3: CSADRGADEQYF

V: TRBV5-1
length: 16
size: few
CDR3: CASSSEPRVKAYEQYF

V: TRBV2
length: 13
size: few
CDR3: CASSGTAGNTIYF

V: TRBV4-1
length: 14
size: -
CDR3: CASSQNRDREKLFF

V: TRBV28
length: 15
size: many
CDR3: CASSPPGQGANEQFF

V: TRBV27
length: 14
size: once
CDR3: CASSLFRGRDEQYF

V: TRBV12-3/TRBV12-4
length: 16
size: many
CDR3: CASSLVGGIITDTQYF

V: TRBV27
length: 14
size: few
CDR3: CASSFRTAYTEAFF

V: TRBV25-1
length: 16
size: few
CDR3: CASSDSFAGTEETQYF

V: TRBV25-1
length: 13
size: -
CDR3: CASSGGGHTEAFF

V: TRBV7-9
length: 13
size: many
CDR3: CASSRTTGTEKFF

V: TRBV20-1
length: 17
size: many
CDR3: CSARVPSGSERGQAQYF

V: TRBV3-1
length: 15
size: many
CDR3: CASSQRTGEYNEQFF

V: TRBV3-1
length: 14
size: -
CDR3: CANREQGRNQPQHF

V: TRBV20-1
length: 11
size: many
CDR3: CSAATSHEQYF

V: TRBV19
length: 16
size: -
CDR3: CASRKGGAGQNYEQYF

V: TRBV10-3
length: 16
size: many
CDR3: CAISPGPNRERTEAFF

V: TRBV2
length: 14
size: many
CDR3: CASIGGRGTDTQYF

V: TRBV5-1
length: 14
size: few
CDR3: CASSLVSDTDTQYF

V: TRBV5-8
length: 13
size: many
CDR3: CASSSSVKDTQYF

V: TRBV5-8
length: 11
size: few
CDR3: CASSFRDAQYF

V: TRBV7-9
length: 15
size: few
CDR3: CANSSDRNLQETQYF

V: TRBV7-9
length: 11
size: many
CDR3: CASSSGLQQYF